A selection of T cell receptor beta chains follows, all from one sample in a study of control samples from healthy donors and cancer patients. Assay used: immunoSEQ multiplex PCR; TCRdb lists only in-frame clones, some missing. The sample includes about 20,000 clones, less than 90% of them seen just once. The source material was PBMCs. Receptors originate from a man in his 60s with head and neck cancer. Both conserved end residues are part of each CDR3. A D gene is named only where the DNA matches it firmly. Part of the rows lack a size; the others show once, few, many or a class for expanded clones.

15 | once | - | TRBJ1-6 | TRBV6-1 | CASSEAPQYNSPLHF | TGTGCCAGCAGTGAAGCTCCACAGTATAATTCACCCCTCCACTTT
14 | - | - | TRBJ2-5 | TRBV5-6 | CASSRAVGRETQYF | TGTGCCAGCAGCCGGGCTGTGGGACGGGAGACCCAGTACTTC
15 | - | TRBD1 | TRBJ2-7 | TRBV6-6 | CASRPGQGASYEQYF | TGTGCCAGCAGGCCGGGACAGGGGGCCTCCTACGAGCAGTACTTC
14 | - | TRBD1 | TRBJ2-2 | TRBV5-5 | CASSWGTGDSRLFF | TGTGCCAGCAGCTGGGGGACAGGGGACTCCAGGCTGTTTTTT
13 | - | - | TRBJ1-1 | TRBV11-2 | CASSLGQNTEAFF | TGTGCCAGCAGCTTAGGGCAGAACACTGAAGCTTTCTTT
16 | once | - | TRBJ2-7 | TRBV5-4 | CASSLLGGGGANEQYF | TGTGCCAGCAGCTTGTTAGGCGGAGGGGGGGCGAACGAGCAGTACTTC
13 | - | - | TRBJ2-2 | TRBV2 | CASTRGETGELFF | TGTGCCAGCACCAGGGGGGAAACCGGGGAGCTGTTTTTT
16 | - | - | TRBJ2-7 | TRBV5-8 | CASSLYPGRNSYEQYF | TGTGCCAGCAGCTTATACCCGGGACGGAACTCCTACGAGCAGTATTTC
13 | - | - | TRBJ1-3 | TRBV19 | CASSMSSGNTIYF | TGTGCCAGTAGTATGAGCTCTGGAAACACCATATATTTT
15 | - | TRBD1 | TRBJ2-2 | TRBV5-5 | CASSLGQGNTGELFF | TGTGCCAGCAGTCTAGGACAGGGCAACACCGGGGAGCTGTTTTTT
15 | - | - | TRBJ2-7 | TRBV19 | CASSIFGDTAYEQYF | TGTGCCAGTAGTATTTTCGGGGACACGGCATACGAGCAGTACTTC
15 | - | - | TRBJ1-6 | TRBV13 | CASSPPGRGTSPLHF | TGTGCCAGCAGCCCACCCGGGAGGGGGACTTCACCCCTCCACTTT
15 | - | TRBD1 | TRBJ1-1 | TRBV6-5 | CASSRITGVGTEAFF | TGTGCCAGCAGTCGGATAACAGGGGTTGGCACTGAAGCTTTCTTT
16 | - | TRBD1 | TRBJ1-3 | TRBV7-9 | CASSPRDSFSGNTIYF | TGTGCCAGCAGCCCCCGGGACAGTTTCTCTGGAAACACCATATATTTT